This TCR beta chain stems from a study of T cell repertoires in cytomegalovirus infection. Turning to the study itself: HLA-C-restricted CMV epitopes, recently identified, and well-studied HLA-B-restricted ones were used by the study. Public TCR beta signatures marked donors with CMV infection and the matching HLA. Study conclusions and caveats: The ex vivo response was dominated by HLA-C-restricted CMV-specific TCR beta clonotypes.

Concerning this clonotype itself: Its antigen is currently unknown.

Each CDR3 protein is one row after TCRdb ran MiXCR on the reads. The sample has just under 500,000 distinct CDR3 sequences, 30% to 35% seen once. The CDR3 is made up of 19 amino acids. The V gene's germline CDR1 is MNHEY and CDR2 SMNVEV (reference sequence). J was trimmed by 1 base and V by 6 bases; bases with no gene match: 10. The material sequenced was cultured PBMCs, taken from culture after CMV antigen stimulation. The origin of this receptor is a human donor in good health (CMV status not recorded). Some clones in this sample may be carry-over from other donors' samples. The V call is TRBV27, the J call TRBJ2-1, with 15 positions matching TRBD2. The CDR3, as DNA: TGTGCCAGCAGCCCTACCGGACTAGCGGGAGGGTTTTCCTACAATGAGCAGTTCTTC. It is translated as CASSPTGLAGGFSYNEQFF.